The clone carrying this T cell receptor beta chain was observed a handful of times. Its antigen remains unidentified. cDNA molecules carried unique molecular identifiers, and template switching added a universal primer site. TCRdb re-called the 5' RACE reads with MiXCR, one entry per CDR3 protein. The sample lists hundreds of thousands of distinct CDR3 sequences, around 8.6% occurring once. The data stem from a study of identical twins. General study results and limits: Within cord blood, abundant beta clonotypes carried fewer insertions, but memory repertoires showed no such trend. Findings came from cross-sectional statistics, without long-term follow-up of donors.

The sample was also reused in another study, on yellow fever vaccine responses in identical twins.

The clonotype was recovered from a woman between 18 and 29 years old in good health. The specimen sequenced was PBMCs.

Here the CDR3 reads CSVRDRGSADTQYF. The CDR3 bases are TGCAGCGTTCGGGACAGGGGATCGGCAGATACGCAGTATTTT. J is TRBJ2-3 and V is TRBV29-1, with 10 bases matching TRBD1. The length of the CDR3 is 14 residues. Germline V lookup: CDR1 SQVTM, CDR2 ANQGSEA. J gave up 4 bases and V 5 bases, and 6 bases lay outside the gene matches.